The sample holds one count of the clone carrying this T cell receptor beta chain. At one end the junction does not follow the germline gene, possibly because of a read error. Each donor gave roughly 10 milliliters of peripheral blood. Researchers report isolating at least 6.5 million PBMCs per sample. The data originate from a study of blood T cells in healthy people across ages. Study-wide context: Template switching recovered approximately one barcoded beta molecule for every two T cells.

Germline-derived CDR1 and CDR2 are SGHRS and YFSETQ. CDR3 length equals 15 residues. The second PCR ran about 6 to 11 cycles with a sample-barcoded 5' primer and J-beta primers. TCRdb redid the calling of the 5' RACE reads with MiXCR, one entry per CDR3 protein. The table lists 650,000 to 1,000,000 distinct CDR3 sequences, around 34% of them singletons. This receptor was taken from a man aged 18 to 29 in good health. The specimen sequenced was blood. This rearrangement joins TRBV5-1 to TRBJ2-1; D uncertain. In DNA, the CDR3 is TGCGCCAGCAGCTTGGATCTAAGCTCCTATAATGGGCAGTTCTTC. It translates to CASSLDLSSYNGQFF.